Each of the 13 T cell receptor beta chains below was sequenced from the same sample in a study of blood T cells in healthy people across ages. Sample-barcoded 5' priming and a J-beta primer mix drove a second PCR of 7 to 11 cycles. TCRdb re-analysed the 5' RACE reads in MiXCR, keeping a single row per CDR3 protein. The sample holds roughly 1,300,000 distinct CDR3 sequences; 45% to 70% are singletons and the top ten take 6.5% to 8.5%. The sequenced material came from blood. The receptor source for this set is a man aged 18 to 29 in good health.

The chain combines TRBV6-5 with TRBJ2-7; tentatively, D is TRBD2 (6 bases). Germline V gene data show CDR1 as MNHEY and CDR2 as SVGAGI. The CDR3 length is 15 residues. V was shortened by 9 bases and J by 1 base, with 19 bases between the two germline ends. Here the CDR3 DNA reads TGTGCCAGTACTGAAACTCCGGGGACTTCCTACGAGCAGTACTTC. It yields the protein CASTETPGTSYEQYF.

The chain couples TRBV20-1 to TRBJ2-7; D is perhaps TRBD1 (5 bases). The J call could be wrong; TRBJ2-5 is a better fit for the DNA end. The CDR3 runs to 13 residues. The germline V gene has CDR1 DFQATT and CDR2 SNEGSKA (reference sequence). CDR3 in DNA: TGCAGTGCTGGCTCCGGGCCAGGGGAGACCCAGTACTTC. It codes for CSAGSGPGETQYF.

The chain links TRBV10-3 to TRBJ2-2; TRBD1 agrees at 8 bases. The J call may be mistaken, given a closer DNA end match to TRBJ1-1. Germline values: CDR1 ENHRY, CDR2 SYGVKD. CDR3 length: 11 residues. The CDR3: CAISEGTGAFF. The CDR3 nucleotides read TGTGCCATCAGTGAGGGGACAGGAGCTTTCTTT.

The chain uses TRBV21-1 and TRBJ2-7; the table's D call of TRBD2 was not tested on the DNA. TRBV21-1 is listed as a pseudogene. The CDR3 is 20 residues long. The CDR3 loop is CASSKVWPNHLAESSYEQYF. The DNA for the CDR3 is TGTGCCAGCAGCAAAGTCTGGCCTAACCATCTAGCGGAGAGCTCCTACGAGCAGTACTTC.

This chain joins TRBV12-3 or TRBV12-4 and TRBJ1-4; TRBD1 matches at 8 bases. This CDR3 has 14 amino acids. V gave up 6 bases and J gave up 11 bases; unmatched junction bases: 11. The CDR3 nucleotides read TGTGCCAGCAGAAGGGGACAGGTTTTGGGGAAACTGTTTTTT. Translating it yields CASRRGQVLGKLFF.

This rearrangement joins TRBV5-1 to TRBJ2-7; no clear D. Trimming left V 4 bases short and J 4 bases short, with 9 bases between. CDR3 length: 12 amino acids. The V gene's germline CDR1 is SGHRS and CDR2 YFSETQ. This CDR3 is CASSPSRYEQYF. The CDR3 DNA follows: TGCGCCAGCAGCCCCTCTAGATACGAGCAGTACTTC.

This clonotype was counted a few times. The J gene is TRBJ1-5, the V gene TRBV4-1; no clear D. V was trimmed by 0 bases and J by 6 bases, leaving 12 bases between them. Germline lookup yields CDR1 MGHRA and CDR2 YSYEKL. The CDR3 sequence is 15 residues long. CDR3 sequence: CASSQESLERQPQHF. The CDR3 DNA sequence: TGCGCCAGCAGCCAAGAATCCCTCGAACGTCAGCCCCAGCATTTT.

The chain employs TRBV25-1 and TRBJ1-2, with TRBD1 identical over 9 bases. Germline values: CDR1 MGHDK, CDR2 SYGVNS. The CDR3 is 14 residues long. V was pared by 1 base and J by 5 bases, with 2 bases of the junction left unmatched. CDR3 bases: TGTGCCAGCAGTGAATGGGACAGGGATTATGGCTACACCTTC. This encodes CASSEWDRDYGYTF.

Of note for this clonotype: One junction end disagrees with the germline gene, perhaps due to a read error. The chain couples TRBV12-3 or TRBV12-4 to TRBJ2-3, with 9 bases fitting TRBD2. There are 17 residues in the CDR3. The CDR3 spells CASSLAGTSPSTDAQYF. CDR3 DNA sequence: TGTGCCAGCAGTTTAGCCGGGACTAGCCCTAGCACAGATGCGCAGTATTTT.

V gene TRBV20-1 combines with J gene TRBJ2-7, with 7 positions matching TRBD2. Per germline, CDR1 DFQATT and CDR2 SNEGSKA (reference sequence). The CDR3 contains 14 residues. The junction had 9 bases not matched to a gene; V was cut back by 4 bases and J by 3 bases. CDR3 sequence reads: CSAIGREDLYEQYF. The DNA for the CDR3 is TGCAGTGCTATCGGACGGGAGGACCTCTACGAGCAGTACTTC.

V usage is TRBV5-5 and J usage is TRBJ2-1, with a possible D match to TRBD2 (6 bases). Trimming took 6 bases from V and 6 from J, leaving 10 bases between them. In germline, CDR1 is SGHKS, CDR2 YYEKEE (reference sequence). The CDR3 is 12 amino acids. As DNA, the CDR3 is TGTGCCAGCATCGGGGGAGGCAATGAGCAGTTCTTC. It specifies CASIGGGNEQFF.

The V call is TRBV4-2, the J call TRBJ1-5; a possible D gene is TRBD1 (6 bases). This CDR3 has 17 amino acids. Trimming took 0 bases from V and 5 from J, leaving 17 bases between them. The germline gives CDR1 LGHNA, CDR2 YNFKEQ. The chain's CDR3 is CASSQDDGSRGDQPQHF. The DNA for the CDR3 is TGTGCCAGCAGCCAAGATGACGGCAGCAGGGGAGATCAGCCCCAGCATTTT.

The chain recombines TRBV4-3 with TRBJ1-1; no firm D call. Germline V CDR1 and CDR2: LGHNA, YSLEER. This CDR3 is 14 amino acids long. V lost 7 bases and J 5 bases, leaving 17 bases between the germline ends. The CDR3 sequence: CASNPPADRTEAFF. The CDR3 coding sequence is TGCGCCAGCAATCCCCCAGCGGATCGGACTGAAGCTTTCTTT.